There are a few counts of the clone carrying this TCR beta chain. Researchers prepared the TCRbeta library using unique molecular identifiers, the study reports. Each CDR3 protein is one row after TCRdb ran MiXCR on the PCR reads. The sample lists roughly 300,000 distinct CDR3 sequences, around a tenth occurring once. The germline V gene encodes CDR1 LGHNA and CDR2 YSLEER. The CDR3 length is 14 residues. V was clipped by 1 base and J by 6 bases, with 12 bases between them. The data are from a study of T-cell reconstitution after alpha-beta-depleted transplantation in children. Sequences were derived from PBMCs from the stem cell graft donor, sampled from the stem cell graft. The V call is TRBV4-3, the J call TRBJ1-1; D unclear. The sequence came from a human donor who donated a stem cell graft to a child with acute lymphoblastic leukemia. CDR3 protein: CASSQVHRLAEAFF. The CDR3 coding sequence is TGCGCCAGCAGCCAAGTACACCGGTTAGCTGAAGCTTTCTTT.